What follows are 27 T cell receptor beta chains derived from one specimen sequenced in a study. MiXCR was run by TCRdb on the 5' RACE reads, yielding one entry per CDR3 protein. The sample has about 40,000 distinct CDR3 sequences; roughly 23% are singletons. Tregs were sorted as CD4+CD25+CD127-/low cells. The sample taken for sequencing was Tregs sorted from a lymph node. The receptor source for this set is a female donor with breast cancer.

This clonotype was seen more than once but under ten times. This chain uses TRBV10-1 with TRBJ2-3, with TRBD2 matching 13 bases. The ends lost 5 bases at V and 2 bases at J; junction bases unmatched: 13. Looked up from germline, CDR1 is WNHNN and CDR2 is SYGVQD (reference sequence). The CDR3 sequence is 19 residues long. CDR3 in DNA: TGCGCCAGCAGTCGTGCGGGACTAGCGGGAAAAAAACACACAGATACGCAGTATTTT. Protein product: CASSRAGLAGKKHTDTQYF.

The chain couples TRBV6-5 to TRBJ2-2; D is perhaps TRBD1 or TRBD2 (5 bases each). V lost 6 bases and J 3 bases, leaving 11 bases between the germline ends. Germline lookup yields CDR1 MNHEY and CDR2 SVGAGI. There are 14 residues in the CDR3. CDR3 protein: CASRTGTYTGELFF. The CDR3 coding sequence is TGTGCCAGCAGGACCGGGACCTACACCGGGGAGCTGTTTTTT.

This clonotype was detected ten times or more. The rearrangement links TRBV15 to TRBJ1-1; TRBD1 aligns across 7 bases. Trimming took 2 bases from V and 2 from J; bases not matched to a gene: 5. The CDR3 is 15 amino acids. The germline V gene encodes CDR1 LNHNV and CDR2 YYDKDF (reference sequence). In DNA form, the CDR3 reads TGTGCCACCAGCAGATCGGACAGGATTAACACTGAAGCTTTCTTT. Translated, it gives CATSRSDRINTEAFF.

This clonotype was seen repeatedly, ten times or more. V usage is TRBV7-6 and J usage is TRBJ2-5; 10 bases align to TRBD2. The J segment lost 2 bases and the V segment lost 4 bases, leaving 10 bases of the junction unmatched. CDR3 length: 17 residues. Germline V gene sequence: CDR1 SGHVS, CDR2 FNYEAQ. CDR3 bases: TGTGCCAGCAGCTCTAACCCGGGACTAGCGATTCAAGAGACCCAGTACTTC. It is translated as CASSSNPGLAIQETQYF. The full variable domain, with the rest looked up from reference TRBV7-6 and TRBJ2-5, is GAGVSQSPRYKVTKRGQDVALRCDPISGHVSLYWYRQALGQGPEFLTYFNYEAQQDKSGLPNDRFSAERPEGSISTLTIQRTEQRDSAMYRCASSSNPGLAIQETQYFGPGTRLLVL.

This clonotype showed up many times. The genes are TRBV29-1 and TRBJ2-7; 10 bases are shared with TRBD2. This CDR3 is 13 amino acids long. CDR1 is SQVTM, CDR2 ANQGSEA, per germline. The J segment lost 5 bases and the V segment lost 4 bases, leaving 5 bases of the junction unmatched. The CDR3 here is CSVVSGGKHEQYF. CDR3 nucleotides: TGCAGCGTTGTTAGCGGGGGGAAACACGAGCAGTACTTC.

Turning to this clonotype: It is likely a read error, because the conserved phenylalanine at the end of the CDR3 is missing. This chain connects TRBV5-1 to TRBJ2-7, with D perhaps TRBD1 (5 bases). V was cut by 1 base and J by 3 bases, with 11 bases left in between. The germline CDR1 and CDR2 sequences are SGHRS and YFSETQ. This CDR3 has 14 residues. CDR3 sequence (DNA): TGCGCCAGCAGCTTGAACCAGGGCATCTACGAGCAGTACCTC. Translated, it gives CASSLNQGIYEQYL.

With respect to this clonotype: The CDR3 carries no conserved terminal phenylalanine or tryptophan, so it likely arises from a read error. The genes are TRBV29-1 and TRBJ2-5; D remains ambiguous. This CDR3 spans 15 amino acids. The ends were cut back, 4 bases at V and 5 bases at J, with 20 bases in the middle. Germline V CDR1 and CDR2: SQVTM, ANQGSEA. CDR3 in amino acids: CSVGAGRGVGETQYL. The DNA of the CDR3 is TGCAGCGTTGGTGCCGGAAGAGGAGTCGGGGAGACCCAGTACTTA.

This clonotype was seen once. Given a much more abundant clone one base away, this may be a read error. The rearrangement uses TRBV5-6 and TRBJ2-7; D possibly corresponds to TRBD2 (7 bases). The germline V gene has CDR1 SGHDT and CDR2 YYEEEE. The CDR3 totals 16 residues. Trimming took 7 bases from V and 6 from J, leaving 26 bases between them. CDR3 loop: CASGWGGQKSSIEQYF. CDR3 nucleotides: TGTGCCAGCGGTTGGGGGGGCCAGAAATCCTCCATCGAGCAGTACTTC.

The chain has TRBV27 and TRBJ2-1; 10 bases line up with TRBD2. This CDR3 has 15 residues. Germline-derived CDR1 and CDR2 are MNHEY and SMNVEV (reference sequence). V gave up 4 bases and J gave up 5 bases; unmatched junction bases: 5. For the CDR3, the DNA is TGTGCCAGCAGTTCCCAGCGGGAGGGAGACAATGAGCAGTTCTTC. Translation: CASSSQREGDNEQFF.

The chain employs TRBV4-1 and TRBJ2-7, with TRBD2 matching 13 bases. The V and J ends lost 3 bases and 5 bases, in that order; junction bases with no gene match: 4. Germline loops: CDR1 MGHRA, CDR2 YSYEKL. CDR3 size: 15 residues. The CDR3 sequence is CASSHGTSGNNEQYF. The DNA for the CDR3 is TGCGCCAGCAGCCACGGGACTAGCGGGAACAACGAGCAGTACTTC.

V gene TRBV5-1 combines with J gene TRBJ2-1; the D gene is possibly TRBD2 (5 bases). This CDR3 has 16 amino acids. Germline values: CDR1 SGHRS, CDR2 YFSETQ. The V end was cut by 7 bases, the J end by 5 bases, with 22 bases between. The CDR3 sequence: CASGEGPGPADNEQFF. The CDR3 DNA reads as TGCGCCAGCGGCGAGGGTCCAGGCCCAGCAGACAATGAGCAGTTCTTC. The whole variable domain, remainder taken from reference TRBV5-1 and TRBJ2-1, is KAGVTQTPRYLIKTRGQQVTLSCSPISGHRSVSWYQQTPGQGLQFLFEYFSETQRNKGNFPGRFSGRQFSNSRSEMNVSTLELGDSALYLCASGEGPGPADNEQFFGPGTRLTVL.

In regard to this clonotype: This could be a read error, since a much larger clone is one nucleotide away. The rearrangement uses TRBV7-2 and TRBJ1-4, with TRBD1 as a possible D gene (6 bases). The germline CDR1 and CDR2 sequences are SGHTA and FQGNSA. The CDR3 spans 15 residues. The CDR3 region has the DNA TGTGCCAGCAGCGCGGACAGTATGTTCAATGGAAAACTGTTTTTT. It encodes CASSADSMFNGKLFF.

This clonotype showed up just a few times. The junction and the germline gene differ at one end; a read error may be behind it. The gene calls are TRBV27 and TRBJ1-1, with a possible D match to TRBD1 (6 bases). CDR1 is MNHEY, CDR2 SMNVEV, per germline (reference sequence). This CDR3 is 12 amino acids long. The CDR3 DNA follows: TGTGCCAGCAGTTCACAGGGCACTGAAGCTCTCTTT. Protein sequence: CASSSQGTEALF.

This clonotype occurred many times. V usage is TRBV5-1 and J usage is TRBJ2-1; D is possibly TRBD2 (6 bases). This CDR3 contains 14 residues. Trimming removed 3 bases at V and 8 bases at J, with 15 bases between. Germline V CDR1 and CDR2: SGHRS, YFSETQ. CDR3 protein: CASSSDGSGYEQFF. The CDR3, as DNA: TGCGCCAGCAGCTCGGACGGTAGCGGTTATGAGCAGTTCTTC.

The chain links TRBV11-3 to TRBJ2-3; D is undetermined. V lost 4 bases to trimming and J lost 4 bases, with 9 bases between them. From germline, CDR1 is SGHNT and CDR2 YENEEA. The CDR3 contains 13 residues. The DNA of the CDR3 is TGTGCCAGCAGCTCCCACTTAGCAGATACGCAGTATTTT. It is translated as CASSSHLADTQYF.

This clonotype was picked up many times. The V and J genes are TRBV10-3 and TRBJ2-3, with 13 bases that match TRBD2. V dropped 4 bases and J dropped 4; count of bases not matched to a gene: 5. Germline V lookup: CDR1 ENHRY, CDR2 SYGVKD. CDR3 size: 16 residues. The CDR3: CAISGRTSGSSDTQYF. The CDR3 DNA sequence: TGTGCCATCAGTGGCCGGACTAGCGGGAGCTCAGATACGCAGTATTTT.

This clonotype has a handful of counts. The CDR3 reads CASSMVNEKLFF. In DNA form, the CDR3 reads TGCGCCAGCAGCATGGTAAATGAAAAACTGTTTTTT. The chain combines TRBV5-1 with TRBJ1-4; D remains unclear. CDR1 and CDR2 from the germline V gene are SGHRS and YFSETQ. Between the trimmed V and J ends, which lost 4 bases and 5 bases, there was a span of 6 bases. This CDR3 contains 12 residues.

To note about this clonotype: This sequence may be a read error, since a much larger clone differs from it by one base. V and J are TRBV5-1 and TRBJ2-7; D is uncertain. The CDR3 is 13 amino acids. V was trimmed by 10 bases and J by 1 base, leaving 15 bases between them. Germline V gene lookup returns CDR1 SGHRS and CDR2 YFSETQ. The CDR3 DNA is TGCGCCGGCACGAGCAGGCAATCCTACGAGCAGTACTTC. Translated, it gives CAGTSRQSYEQYF.

This chain connects TRBV2 to TRBJ2-7; no reliable D call. Germline V CDR1 and CDR2: SNHLY, FYNNEI. With 2 bases removed from V and 4 bases from J, the gap between germline ends came to 6 bases. The CDR3 contains 12 residues. CDR3 protein: CASSEYLYEQYF. The DNA of the CDR3 is TGTGCCAGCAGTGAATATCTGTACGAGCAGTACTTC.

This clonotype has a count of ten or more. This chain joins TRBV6-6 and TRBJ1-2; D uncertain. With 0 bases removed from V and 8 bases from J, the gap between germline ends came to 10 bases. The CDR3 loop spans 13 amino acids. CDR1 is MNHNY and CDR2 is SVGAGI in the germline V gene (reference sequence). The DNA for the CDR3 is TGTGCCAGCAGTTACTCGTCAACAGTCGGCTACACCTTC. It translates to CASSYSSTVGYTF.

A remark on this clonotype: This sequence may be a read error, since a much larger clone differs from it by one base. The chain carries TRBV7-9 and TRBJ1-2, with unresolved D. CDR1 is SEHNR and CDR2 is FQNEAQ in the germline V gene (reference sequence). There are 15 residues in the CDR3. The CDR3 protein is CASSLAPEFNCGYTF. For the CDR3, the DNA is TGTGCCAGCAGCTTAGCTCCAGAATTTAACTGTGGCTACACCTTC.

At least ten counts were recorded for this clonotype. This CDR3 reads CASSLGGTNTEAFF. CDR3 nucleotide sequence: TGTGCCAGCAGCTTAGGAGGAACCAACACTGAAGCTTTCTTT. V gene TRBV7-9 combines with J gene TRBJ1-1; D remains unclear. This CDR3 region has 14 residues. Trimming stripped 1 base from V and 2 bases from J, with 8 bases between. CDR1 SEHNR and CDR2 FQNEAQ come from the germline V gene (reference sequence).

The gene calls are TRBV11-2 and TRBJ2-7; 7 bases agree with TRBD1. The CDR3 is 18 amino acids. The ends lost 0 bases at V and 1 base at J; junction bases unmatched: 12. CDR1 and CDR2 (germline): SGHAT, FQNNGV. CDR3 sequence reads: CASSLEMSLPGGSYEQYF. The CDR3 DNA reads as TGTGCCAGCAGCTTAGAAATGTCTTTGCCAGGGGGATCCTACGAGCAGTACTTC.

A remark on this clonotype: Because it lacks the conserved phenylalanine or tryptophan at the end, this CDR3 is likely a read error. The limits of the CDR3 on the DNA are not certain, so only TCRdb's listed CDR3 is given. The rearrangement joins TRBV12-3 or TRBV12-4 to TRBJ1-5. The CDR3 spans 8 residues, counting both ends. CDR3: CASSRTSG.

Regarding this clonotype: A much larger clone is a single base away; this may be a read error. The chain joins TRBV7-2 to TRBJ2-3; D is undetermined. Deletions cut 3 bases from V and 3 bases from J, with 13 bases between. Germline CDR1 is SGHTA and CDR2 is FQGNSA. This CDR3 is built from 15 residues. CDR3: CASSLKGFGTDTQYF. As DNA, the CDR3 is TGTGCCAGCAGCTTGAAAGGTTTCGGGACAGATACGCAGTATTTT.

This clonotype was seen ten or more times. The chain carries TRBV29-1 and TRBJ2-1, with TRBD2 matching 12 bases. The CDR3 extends over 16 amino acids. V shed 6 bases, J shed 7 bases, and the junction held 13 bases outside the gene matches. Germline V gene data show CDR1 as SQVTM and CDR2 as ANQGSEA. The CDR3 DNA follows: TGCAGCGTAAGCCACCGCCTAGCGGGAGGGCCGAATGAGCAGTTCTTC. Translated: CSVSHRLAGGPNEQFF.

This chain uses TRBV20-1 with TRBJ1-2; TRBD1 matches 7 bases. The CDR3 runs to 15 residues. Trimming at V came to 3 bases and at J to 2 bases, leaving 9 bases not matched to a gene. The V gene's germline CDR1 is DFQATT and CDR2 SNEGSKA (reference sequence). CDR3 DNA sequence: TGCAGTGCTAGCTTACTCAGGGGGGGGAACTATGGCTACACCTTC. Its translation: CSASLLRGGNYGYTF.